This TCR beta chain was profiled in a study of blood T cell repertoires in COVID-19. Authors' methods: Researchers report that nucleated cell counts were estimated from reference gene primer amplification. Only in-frame clones appear in the TCRdb table, and some are missing; sequencing was by immunoSEQ multiplex PCR. The DNA was the basis for D and trimming; V, J and clone size are from that table. The table records fewer than 200,000 clones, roughly 90% of them present only once. V was cut by 4 bases and J by 3 bases, with 10 bases left in between. CDR3 size: 13 residues. The germline V gene has CDR1 SGDLS and CDR2 YYNGEE.

This clonotype was sampled from a woman aged 45-60 years with acute or convalescent COVID-19. The chain couples TRBV9 to TRBJ1-1; possibly TRBD1 for D (5 bases). Material for sequencing was peripheral blood. DNA for the CDR3: TGTGCCAGCAGCTTCGAAGGGGACACTGAAGCTTTCTTT. It codes for CASSFEGDTEAFF.